This TCR beta chain was sequenced for a study of blood T cell repertoires in COVID-19. Background on the study: Whether acute or convalescent, the COVID-19 samples came from the United States, Italy and Spain.

The CDR3 covers 15 residues. Trimming removed 2 bases from V and 4 bases from J, with 12 bases in between. Germline V gives CDR1 MNHEY, CDR2 SVGAGI. Across about two dozen US areas, participants ranged in age from about 18 to 100 years. Cohort placement rested on clinical history that participants reported themselves. Clones were read by immunoSEQ multiplex PCR, and TCRdb kept only the in-frame ones, dropping some. The table shows roughly 300,000 clones, with more than 75% occurring only once. Sequencing used PBMCs or T cells enriched from blood (not recorded which). The source of this sequence is a woman in her 30s who had recovered from COVID-19. This chain uses TRBV6-5 with TRBJ2-1; D ambiguous. The CDR3 sequence: CASSYGRGSYNEQFF. The CDR3 bases are TGTGCCAGCAGTTACGGTCGCGGCTCGTACAATGAGCAGTTCTTC.